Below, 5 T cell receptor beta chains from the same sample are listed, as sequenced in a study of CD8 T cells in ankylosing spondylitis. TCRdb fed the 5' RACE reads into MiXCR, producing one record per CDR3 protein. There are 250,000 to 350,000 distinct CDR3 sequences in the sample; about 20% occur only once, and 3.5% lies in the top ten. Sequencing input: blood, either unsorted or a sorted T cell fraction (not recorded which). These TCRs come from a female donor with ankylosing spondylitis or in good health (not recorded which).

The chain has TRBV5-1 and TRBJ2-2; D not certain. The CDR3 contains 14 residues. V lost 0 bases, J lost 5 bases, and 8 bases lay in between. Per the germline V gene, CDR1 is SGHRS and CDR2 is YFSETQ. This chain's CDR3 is CASSLGLETGELFF. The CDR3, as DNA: TGCGCCAGCAGCTTGGGGCTGGAAACCGGGGAGCTGTTTTTT.

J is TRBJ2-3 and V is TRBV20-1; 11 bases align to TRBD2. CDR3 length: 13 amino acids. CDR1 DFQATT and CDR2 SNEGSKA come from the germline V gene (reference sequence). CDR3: CSMTSGIVDTQYF. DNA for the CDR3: TGCTCAATGACTAGCGGGATAGTAGATACGCAGTATTTT.

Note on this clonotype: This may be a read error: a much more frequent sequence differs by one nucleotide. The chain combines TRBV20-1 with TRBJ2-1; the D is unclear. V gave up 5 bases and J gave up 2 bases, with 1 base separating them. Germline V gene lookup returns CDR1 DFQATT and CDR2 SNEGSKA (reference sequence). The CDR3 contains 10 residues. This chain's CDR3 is CSAAYNEQFF. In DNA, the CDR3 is TGCAGTGCTGCCTACAATGAGCAGTTCTTC.

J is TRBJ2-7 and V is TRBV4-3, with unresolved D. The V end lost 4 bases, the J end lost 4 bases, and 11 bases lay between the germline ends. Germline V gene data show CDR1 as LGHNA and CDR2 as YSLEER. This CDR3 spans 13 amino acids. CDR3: CASSRGARYEQYF. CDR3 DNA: TGCGCCAGCAGCCGAGGTGCTCGGTACGAGCAGTACTTC.

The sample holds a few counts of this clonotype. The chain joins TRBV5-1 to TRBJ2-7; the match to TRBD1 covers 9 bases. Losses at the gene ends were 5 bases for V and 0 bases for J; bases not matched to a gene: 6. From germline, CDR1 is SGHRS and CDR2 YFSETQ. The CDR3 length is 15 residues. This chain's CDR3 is CASRTGTGSSYEQYF. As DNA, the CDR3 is TGCGCCAGCAGAACCGGGACAGGGAGCTCCTACGAGCAGTACTTC.